Listed below are T cell receptor beta chains from one sample, sequenced in a study of radiotherapy plus CTLA-4 blockade in lung cancer. Profiling relied on immunoSEQ multiplex PCR, and the TCRdb table lists in-frame clones only, not all of them. This table has about 28,000 clones, less than 85% appearing once. Here the sequenced sample was peripheral blood, taken from a patient treated with radiotherapy plus ipilimumab. The source is a human donor with non-small cell lung cancer who had stable disease on radiotherapy plus ipilimumab. CDR3s include the opening cysteine and the closing phenylalanine or tryptophan. The D gene is left open where the match is weak. Only part of the rows carry a size: once, few, many, or a class if the clone is expanded.

j_call v_call clone_size d_call cdr3_nt cdr3_aa
TRBJ1-1 TRBV9 NA NA TGTGCCAGCAGCTCCCTAACAGGGAGGGCTGAAGCTTTCTTT CASSSLTGRAEAFF
TRBJ2-3 TRBV7-9 NA NA TGTGCCAGCAGCTTAGGTCCCTACACCACAGATACGCAGTATTTT CASSLGPYTTDTQYF
TRBJ1-5 TRBV4-2 NA TRBD1 TGTGCCAGCAGCCAAGCTACTACTGGACAGGGCAGTCAGCCCCAGCATTTT CASSQATTGQGSQPQHF
TRBJ2-1 TRBV7-9 NA NA TGTGCCAGCAGCCCGGCGGGGGCCGGATACAATGAGCAGTTCTTC CASSPAGAGYNEQFF
TRBJ1-5 TRBV10-3 NA NA TGTGCCATCAGTGACGGGGGGTTTTCAGGCAATCAGCCCCAGCATTTT CAISDGGFSGNQPQHF
TRBJ1-2 TRBV7-2 NA TRBD1 TGTGCCAGCAGCCCCGACAGGGGAGGAAGCTATGGCTACACCTTC CASSPDRGGSYGYTF
TRBJ1-4 TRBV19 few NA TGTGCCAGTAGTTCGGGGAGCGCAACTAATGAAAAACTGTTTTTT CASSSGSATNEKLFF
TRBJ1-1 TRBV6-5 NA TRBD1 TGTGCCAGCAGTTTCGAAAGAGGAGGGGGCGGAACTGAAGCTTTCTTT CASSFERGGGGTEAFF
TRBJ1-2 TRBV2 NA TRBD1 TGTGCCAGCAGGTCCAACCCAGGGGGAAATGGCTACACCTTC CASRSNPGGNGYTF
TRBJ2-2 TRBV9 NA NA TGTGCCAGCAGCGTAGGGCCAGGAGCGAACACCGGGGAGCTGTTTTTT CASSVGPGANTGELFF
TRBJ2-7 TRBV10-3 NA NA TGTGCCATCAGTGAGTCAGGGTTTAGCTCCTACGAGCAGTACTTC CAISESGFSSYEQYF
TRBJ1-6 TRBV2 NA NA TGTGCCAGCACTATCGAACGGATGGACTCACCCCTCCACTTT CASTIERMDSPLHF
TRBJ2-5 TRBV13 NA NA TGTGCCAGCAGCTTAAGGTACTCGTACCAAGAGACCCAGTACTTC CASSLRYSYQETQYF
TRBJ1-3 TRBV7-2 NA NA TGTGCCAGCAGCGTCATTCTCCGGGGAAACACCATATATTTT CASSVILRGNTIYF
TRBJ1-2 TRBV9 NA NA TGTGCCAGCAGCGTAGCTTGGACCGGGGGCTACACCTTC CASSVAWTGGYTF
TRBJ1-1 TRBV4-1 NA NA TGCGCCAGCAGCCAACAATTGGACACTGAAGCTTTCTTT CASSQQLDTEAFF
TRBJ1-1 TRBV6-5 once NA TGTGCCAGCAGTCCCGGGATGAACACTGAAGCTTTCTTT CASSPGMNTEAFF
TRBJ2-2 TRBV5-1 NA TRBD2 TGCGCCAGCGACCCTAGCGGGGGCGGGACCGGGGAGCTGTTTTTT CASDPSGGGTGELFF
TRBJ1-4 TRBV5-5 NA NA TGTGCCAGCAGCTTGGTTCTCAGGGCAAGTGAAAAACTGTTTTTT CASSLVLRASEKLFF
TRBJ1-1 TRBV10-1 once NA TGCGCCAGCAGTTCCTCGGGGCCCACTGAAGCTTTCTTT CASSSSGPTEAFF
TRBJ2-1 TRBV9 few NA TGTGCCAGCAGCGCGAGGGCTAGCGACATAAGCTCCTACAATGAGCAGTTCTTC CASSARASDISSYNEQFF
TRBJ2-7 TRBV6-6 few TRBD2 TGTGCCAGCAGTTACTATCCGGGAGGGGGCTCCTACGAGCAGTACTTC CASSYYPGGGSYEQYF
TRBJ1-1 TRBV19 NA NA TGTGCCAGTAATTTTGGACAAGTTATGAACACTGAAGCTTTCTTT CASNFGQVMNTEAFF
TRBJ2-7 TRBV13 NA NA TGTGCCAGCAGCTTGGTGGGACTTCTACCCTACGAGCAGTACTTC CASSLVGLLPYEQYF
TRBJ2-7 TRBV30 NA TRBD1 TGTGCCTGGAAGACAGGGGGTATTGTCCCCGTCAAGCAGTACTTC CAWKTGGIVPVKQYF
TRBJ1-6 TRBV7-8 NA TRBD1 TGTGCCAGCAGCTCGGACAGGGGACATGCCTCACCCCTCCACTTT CASSSDRGHASPLHF
TRBJ1-1 TRBV5-1 NA TRBD1 TGCGCCAGCAGTTCCACCGGGACAGGGGCCACTGAAGCTTTCTTT CASSSTGTGATEAFF
TRBJ1-6 TRBV7-2 few NA TGTGCCAGCAGCTTAGCCAGGGGAGTGATGACACCCCTCCACTTT CASSLARGVMTPLHF
TRBJ1-2 TRBV9 NA TRBD1 TGTGCCAGCAGCGTAGCCGGGACAGGGGAGGCCTATGGCTACACCTTC CASSVAGTGEAYGYTF
TRBJ1-1 TRBV5-1 NA NA TGCGCCAGCAGCCCCCGCGCGCTGGGTGCTACTGAAGCTTTCTTT CASSPRALGATEAFF
TRBJ2-4 TRBV9 NA NA TGTGCCAGCAGCTCTGAGGGGATCCCCTTAGCCAAAAACATTCAGTACTTC CASSSEGIPLAKNIQYF
TRBJ1-6 TRBV7-9 NA NA TGTGCCAGCAGCTTAGAAGAGGGTTCACCCCTCCACTTT CASSLEEGSPLHF
TRBJ2-5 TRBV7-7 NA NA TGTGCCAGCAGCCCCGGGACACTAAAAGAGACCCAGTACTTC CASSPGTLKETQYF
TRBJ2-2 TRBV6-5 NA NA TGTGCCAGCGGGTTCTCGGGCGGGGAGCTGTTTTTT CASGFSGGELFF
TRBJ1-1 TRBV5-1 NA TRBD1 TGCGCCAGCAGCCGGGAGGGGGCGGACACTGAAGCTTTCTTT CASSREGADTEAFF
TRBJ2-5 TRBV2 NA NA TGTGCCAGCAGTTTCGTAGAAGAGACCCAGTACTTC CASSFVEETQYF
TRBJ2-5 TRBV28 NA NA TGTGCCAGCAGTTTATTGGACGGCCAAGAGACCCAGTACTTC CASSLLDGQETQYF
TRBJ1-1 TRBV5-1 NA NA TGCGCCAGCAGCTCCGGGACGGTCACTGAAGCTTTCTTT CASSSGTVTEAFF
TRBJ2-2 TRBV5-5 NA TRBD1 TGTGCCAGCAGCTTGAGGGGACAGGGGTATGACACCGGGGAGCTGTTTTTT CASSLRGQGYDTGELFF
TRBJ2-1 TRBV6-5 NA NA TGTGCCAGCAGTTACGGAGGGGTCTACAATGAGCAGTTCTTC CASSYGGVYNEQFF
TRBJ1-4 TRBV4-1 NA TRBD1 TGCGCCAGCAGCCAAGATGCACAGGGGGCAACTAATGAAAAACTGTTTTTT CASSQDAQGATNEKLFF
TRBJ1-5 TRBV28 NA NA TGTGCCAGCAGCTTAAGCCCCTCGAGTCGGGAAATTGGTCAGCCCCAGCATTTT CASSLSPSSREIGQPQHF
TRBJ1-5 TRBV30 NA NA TGTGCCTGGAGTGTAAGACACCGGGGGGATCAGCCCCAGCATTTT CAWSVRHRGDQPQHF
TRBJ1-2 TRBV5-6 NA NA TGTGCCAGCAGCTTGGGATATGGGCGAGAGAATGGCTACACCTTC CASSLGYGRENGYTF
TRBJ1-2 TRBV2 NA NA TGTGCCAGCAGTGATCCTGGACGGAGTGACTATGGCTACACCTTC CASSDPGRSDYGYTF
TRBJ1-1 TRBV28 NA NA TGTGCCAGCAGTTTGATTGGCATCCGGGTGAACACTGAAGCTTTCTTT CASSLIGIRVNTEAFF
TRBJ1-4 TRBV18 NA TRBD1 TGTGCCAGCTCAGCCCAGGGGGGGCTTAATGAAAAACTGTTTTTT CASSAQGGLNEKLFF
TRBJ1-1 TRBV15 NA TRBD1 TGTGCCACCAGCAATCCGGGACAGGGGTCTTCAGCTTTCTTT CATSNPGQGSSAFF
TRBJ2-2 TRBV28 NA NA TGTGCCAGCATTGCCCATACCGGGGAGCTGTTTTTT CASIAHTGELFF
TRBJ2-1 TRBV28 NA NA TGTGCCAGCAGTCTAAACAATGAGCAGTTCTTC CASSLNNEQFF
TRBJ1-6 TRBV6-5 NA TRBD1 TGTGCCAGCAGTTTCCCGCAAACAGGGGCCCCCCTCCACTTT CASSFPQTGAPLHF
TRBJ1-1 TRBV19 NA TRBD1 TGTGCCAGTAGTAAACCCGGGACAGGCGAAGCTTTCTTT CASSKPGTGEAFF